Detailed here is one T cell receptor beta chain. The record originates from a study of cytomegalovirus exposure and HLA in healthy donors. Here immunoSEQ multiplex PCR was the method, and the copy in TCRdb shows in-frame clones only, minus some. The data contain about 330,000 clones, 75% to 90% of them singletons. The CDR3 is 14 residues long. Between the trimmed V and J ends, which lost 6 bases and 2 bases, there was a span of 12 bases. Germline values: CDR1 KGHSH, CDR2 LQKENI. This chain links TRBV18 with TRBJ2-3, with D tentatively TRBD1 (6 bases). This receptor was taken from a young woman in good health and CMV-seronegative. Sequencing used PBMCs. The CDR3 bases are TGTGCCAGCTCGCGAAGACAGGACACAGATACGCAGTATTTT. This encodes CASSRRQDTDTQYF.